The 10 T cell receptor beta chains presented below share a single source sample, sequenced in a study of OX40 agonist ivuxolimab in advanced cancers. Repertoires were generated with immunoSEQ multiplex PCR, while TCRdb's copy carries only in-frame clones and drops some. The sample has under 100,000 clones, roughly 92% seen once. Specimen: CD4+ or CD8+ T cells sorted from blood, collected in a trial of the OX40 agonist ivuxolimab. These receptors were obtained from an adult with an advanced solid tumor such as melanoma, head and neck, liver or kidney cancer.

The V and J genes are TRBV7-9 and TRBJ1-4, with D maybe TRBD1 (6 bases). The CDR3 loop spans 14 amino acids. Germline V lookup: CDR1 SEHNR, CDR2 FQNEAQ (reference sequence). The V end was cut by 1 base, the J end by 8 bases, with 11 bases between. The CDR3 bases are TGTGCCAGCAGCTTAGGCAGGGGCGGGGAAAAACTGTTTTTT. Translation: CASSLGRGGEKLFF.

The chain couples TRBV19 to TRBJ2-5; 11 bases map to TRBD1. V lost 5 bases to trimming and J lost 4 bases; unmatched junction nucleotides: 6. Looked up from germline, CDR1 is LNHDA and CDR2 is SQIVND (reference sequence). The CDR3 has 15 residues. In DNA form, the CDR3 reads TGTGCCAGTAGTGTCACCGGGACAGGGGGAGAGACCCAGTACTTC. Translation: CASSVTGTGGETQYF.

This chain joins TRBV6-6 and TRBJ1-1; a weak D match, TRBD1 (6 bases). Germline CDR1 reads MNHNY; CDR2 reads SVGAGI (reference sequence). This CDR3 region has 13 residues. Trimming shortened V by 0 bases and J by 7 bases, and 9 bases separated the two germline ends. The chain's CDR3 is CASSYSPGDEAFF. The CDR3 nucleotides read TGTGCCAGCAGTTACTCTCCAGGGGATGAAGCTTTCTTT.

This rearrangement joins TRBV7-6 to TRBJ2-2, with 8 bases identical to TRBD1. The V gene end was trimmed by 4 bases and the J gene end by 4 bases; junction bases not matched to a gene: 11. The CDR3 length is 17 residues. Germline loops: CDR1 SGHVS, CDR2 FNYEAQ. In DNA form, the CDR3 reads TGTGCCAGCAGCTCCATCCCCGTGACAGGGGCCACCGGGGAGCTGTTTTTT. Translated: CASSSIPVTGATGELFF.

This clone was observed once. The rearrangement links TRBV29-1 to TRBJ2-7, with 11 bases aligning to TRBD2. Losses at the gene ends were 1 base for V and 6 bases for J; bases not matched to a gene: 8. The CDR3 extends over 15 amino acids. CDR1 and CDR2 (germline): SQVTM, ANQGSEA. In DNA, the CDR3 is TGCAGCGTTGAAGTTCAGGTAGCGGGAGGGCGCGAGCAGTACTTC. This codes for CSVEVQVAGGREQYF.

The rearrangement links TRBV6-1 to TRBJ1-1; TRBD1 is a possible D gene (6 bases). The length of the CDR3 is 15 residues. Per the germline V gene, CDR1 is MNHNS and CDR2 is SASEGT. V lost 6 bases to trimming and J lost 1 base, with 15 bases between them. CDR3 loop: CASRISGEGNTEAFF. For the CDR3, the DNA is TGTGCCAGCAGAATCTCAGGGGAGGGGAACACTGAAGCTTTCTTT.

J is TRBJ1-1 and V is TRBV5-6; no definite D call. Trimming took 2 bases from V and 1 from J, leaving 12 bases between them. CDR3 length: 15 amino acids. Looked up from germline, CDR1 is SGHDT and CDR2 is YYEEEE. For the CDR3, the DNA is TGTGCCAGCAGCTTCAACACCCGGCGGAACACTGAAGCTTTCTTT. It yields the protein CASSFNTRRNTEAFF.

The CDR3 DNA follows: TGTGCCAGCAGCATTCCGGCCTCGAGCTCCTACAATGAGCAGTTCTTC. It is translated as CASSIPASSSYNEQFF. This sequence joins TRBV11-3 and TRBJ2-1; D not certain. V lost 5 bases to trimming and J lost 0 bases, with 14 bases between them. The length of the CDR3 is 16 residues. Per the germline V gene, CDR1 is SGHNT and CDR2 is YENEEA.

The chain links TRBV11-2 to TRBJ1-2, with 11 bases fitting TRBD1. The CDR3 is made up of 17 amino acids. Trimming took 5 bases from V and 7 from J; bases not matched to a gene: 15. Germline V gene lookup returns CDR1 SGHAT and CDR2 FQNNGV. This chain's CDR3 is CASSKTGTGGFYGGYTF. In nucleotides, the CDR3 is TGTGCCAGCAGCAAGACCGGGACAGGGGGGTTTTACGGTGGCTACACCTTC.

This rearrangement joins TRBV6-1 to TRBJ2-2; the D call may be TRBD1 or TRBD2 (5 bases each). V was clipped by 8 bases and J by 1 base, with 11 bases between them. The germline gives CDR1 MNHNS, CDR2 SASEGT. The CDR3 is made up of 14 amino acids. CDR3 amino acids: CASDRGWNTGELFF. CDR3 sequence (DNA): TGTGCCAGCGACCGGGGCTGGAACACCGGGGAGCTGTTTTTT.